The clone carrying this T cell receptor beta chain showed up many times. CDR1 is MNHNS, CDR2 SASEGT, per germline. V was shortened by 2 bases and J by 10 bases, with 9 bases between the two germline ends. This CDR3 comprises 12 residues. Sample treatment: PENTA 11 planned treatment interruption arm or continuous ART arm. At least 24 weeks of at least three-drug ART, in children 2 to 15 years. Cryopreserved PBMC samples required at least 5 million viable cells. This entry belongs to a study of HIV-infected children after antiretroviral therapy interruption. Across the whole study: Continuous-treatment children had median age approximately 8 years, interruption around 9 years. Recorded EBV and CMV exposure existed for most children.

A 3' RACE protocol on RNA, with unique molecular identifiers, produced the TCR library. MiXCR, run by TCRdb on the 3' RACE reads, gives a single entry per CDR3 protein. The table shows around 40,000 distinct CDR3 sequences, with 5% to 8% occurring only once. V gene TRBV6-1 combines with J gene TRBJ2-1, with D possibly matching TRBD1 (5 bases). The TCR originated in a pool of human donors with HIV. The sequencing here drew on CD45RA+ CD4+ T cells from PBMCs, pooled from several time points, taken from a donor given antiretroviral therapy, either interrupted or continuous. Subset: naive CD4+ CD45RA+ CD45RO- T cells. The CDR3 protein is CASSELRQEQFF. The CDR3 DNA reads as TGTGCCAGCAGTGAACTACGACAGGAGCAGTTCTTC.